A selection of T cell receptor beta chains follows, all from one sample in a study of cytomegalovirus exposure and HLA in healthy donors. The data were produced by immunoSEQ multiplex PCR, yet TCRdb's version contains in-frame clones alone and is incomplete. This sample contains approximately 140,000 clones. Sequences were obtained from PBMCs. The receptors stem from a woman aged 40-49 years in good health and CMV-seronegative. Each CDR3 is given with its conserved first and last residue. D genes are given only for firm matches.

V gene	D gene	J gene	CDR3 DNA	CDR3 protein
TRBV25-1	.	TRBJ1-1	TGTGCCAGCAGTGAAATATTGAACACTGAAGCTTTCTTT	CASSEILNTEAFF
TRBV4-3	TRBD1	TRBJ1-1	TGCGCCAGCAGCCATGGACAGGCGACTGAAGCTTTCTTT	CASSHGQATEAFF
TRBV5-1	TRBD1	TRBJ1-6	TGCGCCAGCAGCCCCCGGACAGGAGTCAATTCACCCCTCCACTTT	CASSPRTGVNSPLHF
TRBV6-1	TRBD1	TRBJ1-2	TGTGCCAGTAACATCGGACAGGCGTTGAATGGCTACACCTTC	CASNIGQALNGYTF
TRBV5-1	.	TRBJ1-3	TGCGCCAGCAGCGATGGGGGGTCTGGAAACACCATATATTTT	CASSDGGSGNTIYF
TRBV28	TRBD1	TRBJ1-2	TGTGCCAGCAGTATCGACAGGGGGAAGCTCTATGGCTACACCTTC	CASSIDRGKLYGYTF
TRBV4-3	.	TRBJ2-5	TGCGCCAGCAGCCAACTCCAGGGAAGGGCCCAGTACTTC	CASSQLQGRAQYF
TRBV5-4	TRBD1	TRBJ1-1	TGTGCCAGCAGCGACAGGGGGCAGAACACTGAAGCTTTCTTT	CASSDRGQNTEAFF
TRBV29-1	.	TRBJ2-7	TGCAGCGTAGCCCTCTCCTACGAGCAGTACTTC	CSVALSYEQYF
TRBV15	.	TRBJ2-7	TGTGCCACCAGCAGAGATCGCCTAAAGCAGTACTTC	CATSRDRLKQYF
TRBV6-6	.	TRBJ1-5	TGTGCCAGCAGGCCCGAGGGATGGGTTCAGCCCCAGCATTTT	CASRPEGWVQPQHF
TRBV28	TRBD2	TRBJ2-2	TGTGCCAGCAGTTTGCGGGGGGTAGGGACCGGGGAGCTGTTTTTT	CASSLRGVGTGELFF
TRBV28	.	TRBJ1-1	TGTGCCAGCAGTTTGCCCCCGGGGGGAGAAAAAGCTTTCTTT	CASSLPPGGEKAFF
TRBV7-2	TRBD1	TRBJ2-6	TGTGCCAGCAGCTTAGCGGTGTTTACAGGGGTCCCCTCTGGGGCCAACGTCCTGACTTTC	CASSLAVFTGVPSGANVLTF
TRBV6-1	TRBD1	TRBJ1-1	TGTGCCACCCTTCACCGGGACAGGGAGACTGAAGCTTTCTTT	CATLHRDRETEAFF
TRBV7-2	TRBD2	TRBJ2-3	TGTGCCAGCAGCTTAAGAGTAGCGGGGGTCACAGATACGCAGTATTTT	CASSLRVAGVTDTQYF
TRBV7-9	TRBD2	TRBJ2-3	TGTGCCAGCAGCTTGGTCGCGGGGGGGCGGGATACGCAGTATTTT	CASSLVAGGRDTQYF
TRBV28	TRBD1	TRBJ1-5	TGTGCCAGCATCTCTGGTAACAGGGGATACTATAGCAATCAGCCCCAGCATTTT	CASISGNRGYYSNQPQHF
TRBV27	.	TRBJ1-4	TGTGCCAGCAGTCGGGGAGGGGCAACTAATGAAAAACTGTTTTTT	CASSRGGATNEKLFF